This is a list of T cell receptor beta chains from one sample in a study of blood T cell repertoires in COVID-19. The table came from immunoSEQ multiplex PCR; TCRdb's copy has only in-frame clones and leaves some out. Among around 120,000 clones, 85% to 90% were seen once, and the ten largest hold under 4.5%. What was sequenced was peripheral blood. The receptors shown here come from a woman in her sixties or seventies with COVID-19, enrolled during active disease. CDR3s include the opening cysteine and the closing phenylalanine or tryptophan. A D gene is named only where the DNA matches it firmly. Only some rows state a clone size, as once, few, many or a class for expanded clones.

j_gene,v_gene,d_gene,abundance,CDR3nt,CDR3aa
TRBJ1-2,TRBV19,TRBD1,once,TGTGCCAGTACCCTAGCAGGGGGCGCGAATGGCTACACCTTC,CASTLAGGANGYTF
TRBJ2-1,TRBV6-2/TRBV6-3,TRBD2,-,TGTGCCAGCAGTTATACAGCGGGGGGGCGCAATGAGCAGTTCTTC,CASSYTAGGRNEQFF
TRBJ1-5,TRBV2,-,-,TGTGCCAGCAGCCCAGGGAATCAGCCCCAGCATTTT,CASSPGNQPQHF
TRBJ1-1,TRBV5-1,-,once,TGCGCCAGCAGCCTCCACAACAGGGACACTGAAGCTTTCTTT,CASSLHNRDTEAFF
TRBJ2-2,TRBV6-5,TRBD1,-,TGTGCCAGCAAGCGCGCAGGGGGAGGGGAGCTGTTTTTT,CASKRAGGGELFF
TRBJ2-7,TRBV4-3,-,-,TGCGCCAGCAGCCAAGATCGAGCATTCAACTACGAGCAGTACTTC,CASSQDRAFNYEQYF
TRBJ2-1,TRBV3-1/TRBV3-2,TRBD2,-,TGTGCCAGCAGCCAAGATACGCTAGCGGGCAATGAGCAGTTCTTC,CASSQDTLAGNEQFF
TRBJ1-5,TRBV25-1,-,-,TGTGCCAGCAGTGAATGGCGGGGTCAGCCCCAGCATTTT,CASSEWRGQPQHF
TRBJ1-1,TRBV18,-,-,TGTGCCAGCTCACCACTCCCGGCGGACACTGAAGCTTTCTTT,CASSPLPADTEAFF
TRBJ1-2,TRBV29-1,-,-,TGCAGCGTTGAAGAAAGCGCCCGGCAGGGTGGCTACACCTTC,CSVEESARQGGYTF
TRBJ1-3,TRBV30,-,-,TGTGCCTGGAGTACGAGGTTCTTCTCTGGAAACACCATATATTTT,CAWSTRFFSGNTIYF
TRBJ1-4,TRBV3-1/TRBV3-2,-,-,TGTGCCAGCACCAGCGGACCTAATGAAAAACTGTTTTTT,CASTSGPNEKLFF
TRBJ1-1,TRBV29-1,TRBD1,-,TGCAGCGTTGGTCGGCCGGGACAGAGGGGGCCTGAAGCTTTCTTT,CSVGRPGQRGPEAFF
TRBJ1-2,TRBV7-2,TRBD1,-,TGTGCCAGCAGCTTAACACCCGGGGGGCCTCGGACAGGGAACTATGGCTACACCTTC,CASSLTPGGPRTGNYGYTF
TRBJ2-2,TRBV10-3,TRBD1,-,TGTGCCATCACTAGGACAGGGGCAAACACCGGGGAGCTGTTTTTT,CAITRTGANTGELFF
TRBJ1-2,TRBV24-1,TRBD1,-,TGTGCCACCAGTGACGACAGGGTATCAGCTGGCTACACCTTC,CATSDDRVSAGYTF
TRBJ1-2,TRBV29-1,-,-,TGCAGCGTTGAACCCCGGGGGGGATTGGAAATCTATGGCTACACCTTC,CSVEPRGGLEIYGYTF
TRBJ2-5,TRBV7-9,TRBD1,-,TGTGCCAGCAGCCTGTGGACAGGGAGACAAGAGACCCAGTACTTC,CASSLWTGRQETQYF
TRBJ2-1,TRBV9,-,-,TGTGCCAGCAGCGACAGTGTCAATGAGCAGTTCTTC,CASSDSVNEQFF
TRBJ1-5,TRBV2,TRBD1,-,TGTGCCAGCGGAGCAAGCTCCAGGGGGAATCAGCCCCAGCATTTT,CASGASSRGNQPQHF
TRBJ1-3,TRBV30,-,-,TGTGCCTGGAGGGACAGATACCCCCTCTCTGGAAACACCATATATTTT,CAWRDRYPLSGNTIYF
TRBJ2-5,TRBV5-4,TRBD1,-,TGTGCCAGCAGCGCCGGACAGGGGCGAGGAGAGACCCAGTACTTC,CASSAGQGRGETQYF
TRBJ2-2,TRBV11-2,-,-,TGTGCCAGCAGCTCCGGGTCCTTCGGGACCGGGGAGCTGTTTTTT,CASSSGSFGTGELFF